This TCR beta chain was sequenced for a study of cytomegalovirus exposure and HLA in healthy donors. General observations from the study: In an earlier analysis, about 87% or about 30%: the productive usage of most TCR beta V segments.

This clone was detected only once. Its specificity is unknown. PCR primers comprised 60 Vbeta and 13 Jbeta primers. Assay: immunoSEQ multiplex PCR; the TCRdb copy retains only in-frame clones and omits some. The sample has under 200,000 clones; about three quarters are singletons. The V gene lost 1 base and the J gene lost 3 bases, with 9 bases spanning the gap. The germline gives CDR1 SEHNR, CDR2 FQNEAQ (reference sequence). The CDR3 length is 15 residues. The rearrangement uses TRBV7-9 and TRBJ1-4, with D possibly TRBD1 on 6 matching bases. Sequenced sample: PBMCs. The receptor was isolated from a woman aged 35 to 49 in good health and CMV-seropositive. This chain's CDR3 is CASSLEDSANEKLFF. The CDR3 nucleotides are TGTGCCAGCAGCTTAGAGGACAGCGCTAATGAAAAACTGTTTTTT.